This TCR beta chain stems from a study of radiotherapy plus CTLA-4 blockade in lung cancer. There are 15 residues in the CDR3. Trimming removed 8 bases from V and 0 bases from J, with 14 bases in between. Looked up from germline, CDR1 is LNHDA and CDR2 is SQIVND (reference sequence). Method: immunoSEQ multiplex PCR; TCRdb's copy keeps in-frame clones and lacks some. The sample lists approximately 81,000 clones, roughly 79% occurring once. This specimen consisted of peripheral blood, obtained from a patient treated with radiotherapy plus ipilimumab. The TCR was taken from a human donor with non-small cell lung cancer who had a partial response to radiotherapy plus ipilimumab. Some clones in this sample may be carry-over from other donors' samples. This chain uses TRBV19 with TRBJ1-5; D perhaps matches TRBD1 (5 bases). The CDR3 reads CASDAGQISNQPQHF. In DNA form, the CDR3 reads TGTGCCAGTGATGCGGGGCAAATTAGCAATCAGCCCCAGCATTTT. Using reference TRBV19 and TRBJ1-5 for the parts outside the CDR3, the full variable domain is DGGITQSPKYLFRKEGQNVTLSCEQNLNHDAMYWYRQDPGQGLRLIYYSQIVNDFQKGDIAEGYSVSREKKESFPLTVTSAQKNPTAFYLCASDAGQISNQPQHFGDGTRLSIL.